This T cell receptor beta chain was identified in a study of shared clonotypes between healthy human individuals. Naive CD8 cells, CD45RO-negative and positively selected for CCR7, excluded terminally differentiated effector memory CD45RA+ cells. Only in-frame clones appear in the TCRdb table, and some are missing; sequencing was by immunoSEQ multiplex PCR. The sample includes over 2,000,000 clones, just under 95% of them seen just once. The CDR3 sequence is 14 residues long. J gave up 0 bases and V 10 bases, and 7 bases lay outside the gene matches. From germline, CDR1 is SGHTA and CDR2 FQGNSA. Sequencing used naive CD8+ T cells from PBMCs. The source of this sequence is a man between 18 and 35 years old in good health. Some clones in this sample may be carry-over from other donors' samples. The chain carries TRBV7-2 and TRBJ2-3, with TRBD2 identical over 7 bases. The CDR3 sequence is CATRSGVSTDTQYF. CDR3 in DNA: TGTGCCACCCGGAGCGGGGTTAGCACAGATACGCAGTATTTT.